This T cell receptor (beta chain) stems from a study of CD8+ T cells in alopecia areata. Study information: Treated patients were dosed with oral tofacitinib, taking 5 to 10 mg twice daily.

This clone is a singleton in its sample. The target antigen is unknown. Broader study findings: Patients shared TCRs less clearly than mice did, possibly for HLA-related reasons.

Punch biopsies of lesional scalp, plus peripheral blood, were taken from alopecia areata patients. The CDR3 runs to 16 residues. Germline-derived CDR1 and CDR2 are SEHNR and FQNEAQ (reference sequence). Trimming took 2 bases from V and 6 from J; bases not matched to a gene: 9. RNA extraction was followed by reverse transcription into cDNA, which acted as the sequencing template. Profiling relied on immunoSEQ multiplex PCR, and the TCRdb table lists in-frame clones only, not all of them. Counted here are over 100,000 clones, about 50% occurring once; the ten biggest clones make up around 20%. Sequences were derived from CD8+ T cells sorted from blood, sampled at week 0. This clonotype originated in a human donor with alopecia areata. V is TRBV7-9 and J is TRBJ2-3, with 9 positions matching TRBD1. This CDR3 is CASSLFGTGPGDTQYF. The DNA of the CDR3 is TGTGCCAGCAGCTTATTCGGGACAGGGCCGGGGGATACGCAGTATTTT.